Sequencing of this TCR beta chain was carried out in a study of CD8 T cells in Susac syndrome. Random hexamers served to reverse transcribe roughly 0.45 to 1 ug RNA. TCRdb re-called the immunoSEQ multiplex PCR reads through MiXCR, storing one row per CDR3 protein. The sample contains fewer than 300,000 distinct CDR3 sequences, approximately 81% of which appear only once. The CDR3 extends over 16 amino acids. Germline CDR1 SGHTA, CDR2 FQGNSA. V gave up 5 bases and J gave up 2 bases, with 16 bases separating them. Sample: CD8+ T cells from PBMCs. The TCR comes from a human donor with multiple sclerosis. The chain uses TRBV7-2 and TRBJ2-1; D is possibly TRBD2 (5 bases). For the CDR3, the DNA is TGTGCCAGCAGCCCCTACGGGCTAGCAACCTACAATGAGCAGTTCTTC. It specifies CASSPYGLATYNEQFF. Full variable domain (remainder filled in from reference TRBV7-2 and TRBJ2-1): GAGVSQSPSNKVTEKGKDVELRCDPISGHTALYWYRQSLGQGLEFLIYFQGNSAPDKSGLPSDRFSAERTGGSVSTLTIQRTQQEDSAVYLCASSPYGLATYNEQFFGPGTRLTVL.